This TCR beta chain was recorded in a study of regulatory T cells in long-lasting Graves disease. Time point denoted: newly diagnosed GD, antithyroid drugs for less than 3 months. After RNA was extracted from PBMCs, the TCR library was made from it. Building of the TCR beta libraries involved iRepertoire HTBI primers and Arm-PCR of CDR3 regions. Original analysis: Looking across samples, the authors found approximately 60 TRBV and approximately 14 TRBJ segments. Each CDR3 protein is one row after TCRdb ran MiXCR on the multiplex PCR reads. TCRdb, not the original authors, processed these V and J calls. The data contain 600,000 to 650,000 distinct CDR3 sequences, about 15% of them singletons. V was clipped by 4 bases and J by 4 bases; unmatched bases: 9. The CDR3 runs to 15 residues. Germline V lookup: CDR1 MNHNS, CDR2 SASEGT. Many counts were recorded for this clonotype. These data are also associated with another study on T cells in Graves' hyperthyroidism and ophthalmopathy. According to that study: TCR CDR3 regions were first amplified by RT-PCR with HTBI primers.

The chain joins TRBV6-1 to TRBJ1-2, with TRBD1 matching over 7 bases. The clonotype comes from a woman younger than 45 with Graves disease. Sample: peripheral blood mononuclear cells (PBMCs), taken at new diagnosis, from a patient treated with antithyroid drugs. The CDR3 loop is CASSARDRVSYGYTF. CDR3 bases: TGTGCCAGCAGTGCCCGAGACAGGGTAAGCTATGGCTACACCTTC.